This paragraph reports one T cell receptor (beta chain). This sample stems from a study of spatial heterogeneity in lung cancer. Stated time point: sample taken at primary tumor resection. Whole RNA, isolated from tumor, nontumor lung or frozen PBMC, was sequenced without prior sorting. A single record per CDR3 protein comes from TCRdb applying MiXCR to the 5' RACE reads. This table holds around 40,000 distinct CDR3 sequences, less than 5.5% found once. Germline values: CDR1 LGHNA, CDR2 YNFKEQ. Trimming removed 0 bases at V and 6 bases at J, with 8 bases between. The CDR3 extends over 13 amino acids. This TCR derives from a female donor with early-stage non-small cell lung cancer. This chain uses TRBV4-2 with TRBJ1-2; D unresolved. Sample: PBMCs, taken at surgery. The CDR3 reads CASSQDVTDGYTF. The CDR3 nucleotides are TGTGCCAGCAGCCAAGATGTGACCGATGGCTACACCTTC.